The T cell receptor (beta chain) under discussion was sequenced for a study of technical replicates of blood from four donors. The trim removed 5 bases at V and 3 bases at J, leaving 6 bases unmatched. This CDR3 contains 14 residues. Germline V lookup: CDR1 GTSNPN, CDR2 SVGIG (reference sequence). Profiled with immunoSEQ multiplex PCR; TCRdb holds only in-frame clones, not every one. The table has 14,000 or so clones, approximately 80% seen once. This sequence was found in a human donor in good health. The sample consisted of PBMCs. The V gene is TRBV30, the J gene TRBJ2-3; TRBD1 aligns across 9 bases. CDR3 loop: CAWARDRVTDTQYF. CDR3 nucleotides: TGTGCCTGGGCAAGGGACAGGGTTACAGATACGCAGTATTTT.